Sequencing of this TCR beta chain was carried out in a study of blood T cell repertoires in COVID-19. In the study's own analysis: Cell counts per sample came from amplifying reference gene primers. Profiling relied on immunoSEQ multiplex PCR, and the TCRdb table lists in-frame clones only, not all of them. That table furnishes V, J and clone size, whereas the DNA furnished D and trimming. The table lists under 20,000 clones, about 86% of them singletons, with roughly 10% in the top ten. V was cut by 2 bases and J by 7 bases, with 11 bases left in between. The V gene's germline CDR1 is MDHEN and CDR2 SYDVKM. CDR3 size: 13 residues.

The J gene is TRBJ1-2, the V gene TRBV28; no clear D gene. This clonotype originated in a human donor in a cohort sampled during active COVID-19. What was sequenced was peripheral blood. The CDR3 is CASSLIRGSGYTF. CDR3 sequence (DNA): TGTGCCAGCAGTTTAATCCGGGGAAGTGGCTACACCTTC.